The 5 T cell receptor beta chains in this list originate from one sample, sequenced in a study of shared clonotypes between healthy human individuals. The repertoire was sequenced with immunoSEQ multiplex PCR; TCRdb's copy has only in-frame clones and lacks some. Of 2 million to 3 million clones in the sample, roughly 92% were seen once. Sample: naive CD4+ T cells sorted from blood. Specified subset: CD45RA+ positively selected. The receptors shown here come from a man younger than 30 in good health.

This rearrangement joins TRBV5-4 to TRBJ2-1; D unresolved. Germline V CDR1 and CDR2: SGHNT, YYREEE (reference sequence). V lost 0 bases, J lost 4 bases, and 11 bases lay in between. The CDR3 has 15 amino acids. This CDR3 is CASSLGGTLYNEQFF. CDR3 sequence (DNA): TGTGCCAGCAGCTTGGGCGGTACCCTATACAATGAGCAGTTCTTC.

V gene TRBV4-3 combines with J gene TRBJ2-1, with 9 bases matching TRBD1. This CDR3 is built from 16 residues. After removal of 3 bases from V and 7 bases from J, the junction contained 10 bases not matched to a gene. Germline V gene sequence: CDR1 LGHNA, CDR2 YSLEER. In DNA form, the CDR3 reads TGCGCCAGCAGCCACCCGACAGGGGGGTCTTCAAATGAGCAGTTCTTC. It translates to CASSHPTGGSSNEQFF.

This sequence joins TRBV29-1 and TRBJ2-1; TRBD2 is a possible D gene (6 bases). Trimming removed 8 bases from V and 9 bases from J, with 23 bases in between. This CDR3 comprises 14 residues. Germline V gene data show CDR1 as SQVTM and CDR2 as ANQGSEA. CDR3 DNA sequence: TGCAGCCTCACGCGGGGAGGAGGATTGAGTGAGCAGTTCTTC. Protein sequence: CSLTRGGGLSEQFF.

The chain couples TRBV29-1 to TRBJ2-3, with a weak D call TRBD2 (5 bases). Trimming stripped 7 bases from V and 4 bases from J, with 18 bases between. Germline V CDR1 and CDR2: SQVTM, ANQGSEA. The CDR3 length is 14 residues. Here the CDR3 reads CSGTSYVPPDTQYF. The CDR3 nucleotides read TGCAGCGGGACTTCCTACGTCCCCCCAGATACGCAGTATTTT.

This chain joins TRBV4-1 and TRBJ1-4; no reliable D call. This CDR3 contains 15 residues. V lost 4 bases and J 6 bases, leaving 15 bases between the germline ends. Germline V lookup: CDR1 MGHRA, CDR2 YSYEKL. CDR3 nucleotides: TGCGCCAGCAGCCCGCCCGGACTCAGTCATGAAAAACTGTTTTTT. Its protein product is CASSPPGLSHEKLFF.